A single TCR beta chain is shown here with its context. This specimen comes from a study of shared clonotypes between healthy human individuals. About 91 million PBMCs served as the genomic DNA source for unsorted samples. Evenly divided among several immunoSEQ plates was the genomic DNA of each subset. The table came from immunoSEQ multiplex PCR; TCRdb's copy has only in-frame clones and leaves some out. The sample includes about half a million clones, 78% seen only once; the top ten take more than 10%. The clonotype was recovered from a woman aged 40 to 55 in good health. Some clones in this sample may be carry-over from other donors' samples. Sample: PBMCs.

The CDR3 nucleotides read TGTGCCAGCAGCTTGGGACCTCGGTCCGAGCAGTACTTC. Protein: CASSLGPRSEQYF. V and J are TRBV7-2 and TRBJ2-7, with D tentatively TRBD1 or TRBD2 (5 bases each). Germline-derived CDR1 and CDR2 are SGHTA and FQGNSA. With 3 bases removed from V and 6 bases from J, the gap between germline ends came to 12 bases. The CDR3 loop spans 13 amino acids.